The 11 T cell receptor beta chains presented below share a single source sample, sequenced in a study of cytomegalovirus exposure and HLA in healthy donors. It was with 60 Vbeta and 13 Jbeta primers that the PCR ran. Sequenced by immunoSEQ multiplex PCR; TCRdb stores in-frame clones only, minus some. The sample lists about 89,000 clones; roughly 80% were seen once. Sequenced input: PBMCs. Every receptor here comes from a male donor in good health and CMV-seronegative.

The gene calls are TRBV5-5 and TRBJ1-5; 7 bases are a match to TRBD1. Trimming took 6 bases from V and 0 from J; bases not matched to a gene: 12. Germline CDR1 reads SGHKS; CDR2 reads YYEKEE (reference sequence). This CDR3 comprises 17 residues. In DNA form, the CDR3 reads TGTGCCAGCACTATTGGAGGGGGCCAAATTAGCAATCAGCCCCAGCATTTT. Protein product: CASTIGGGQISNQPQHF.

This clone has a single count. The junction does not match germline at one end; this may be a read error. Other DNA sequences from this sample encode an identical CDR3 as well. The V gene is TRBV6-6, the J gene TRBJ1-3; D uncertain. Germline V lookup: CDR1 MNHNY, CDR2 SVGAGI (reference sequence). This CDR3 is built from 15 residues. CDR3 amino acids: CASSPTQISGNTIYF. The CDR3 DNA reads TGCGCCAGCAGCCCCACACAGATTTCTGGAAACACCATATATTTT.

The rearrangement links TRBV15 to TRBJ1-1; maybe TRBD1 (6 bases). The CDR3 loop spans 14 amino acids. V was cut by 4 bases and J by 8 bases, with 17 bases left in between. Germline CDR1 reads LNHNV; CDR2 reads YYDKDF (reference sequence). CDR3 sequence: CATSIPPQGPEAFF. The CDR3, as DNA: TGTGCCACCAGCATTCCCCCACAGGGACCCGAAGCTTTCTTT. The full variable domain, in which reference TRBV15 and TRBJ1-1 provide the parts outside the CDR3, is DAMVIQNPRYQVTQFGKPVTLSCSQTLNHNVMYWYQQKSSQAPKLLFHYYDKDFNNEADTPDNFQSRRPNTSFCFLDIRSPGLGDTAMYLCATSIPPQGPEAFFGQGTRLTVV.

The V and J genes are TRBV6-6 and TRBJ1-1; TRBD1 is a possible D gene (6 bases). Germline CDR1 and CDR2: MNHNY and SVGAGI (reference sequence). The V gene lost 7 bases and the J gene lost 5 bases, with 17 bases spanning the gap. The CDR3 is 14 amino acids. This CDR3 is CASNPGTPGTEAFF. The CDR3, as DNA: TGTGCCAGCAACCCCGGGACACCGGGGACTGAAGCTTTCTTT.

Only a few counts were recorded for this clone. The chain links TRBV6-5 to TRBJ1-1; no clear D gene. The CDR3 runs 14 residues. Germline V gene data show CDR1 as MNHEY and CDR2 as SVGAGI. The V end lost 7 bases, the J end lost 6 bases, and 18 bases lay between the germline ends. The DNA for the CDR3 is TGTGCCAGCACCCCTGGGGTGGGAGTTGCTGAAGCTTTCTTT. Its translation: CASTPGVGVAEAFF.

This clone is judged medium-sized (0.01 to 0.1%). The rearrangement links TRBV27 to TRBJ2-1; D gene ambiguous. CDR1 and CDR2 from the germline V gene are MNHEY and SMNVEV (reference sequence). Trimming shortened V by 1 base and J by 0 bases, and 13 bases separated the two germline ends. The CDR3 totals 17 residues. The DNA for the CDR3 is TGTGCCAGCAGTTTATTTGCCGAGAGGAGCTCCTACAATGAGCAGTTCTTC. The encoded protein is CASSLFAERSSYNEQFF.

This clone was observed once. The chain joins TRBV7-2 to TRBJ2-1, with 13 bases fitting TRBD2. The junction had 7 bases not matched to a gene; V was cut back by 3 bases and J by 8 bases. The CDR3 extends over 16 amino acids. The V gene's germline CDR1 is SGHTA and CDR2 FQGNSA. CDR3 protein: CASSLRTSGSADEQFF. The CDR3 DNA follows: TGTGCCAGCAGCTTGAGGACTAGCGGGAGTGCAGATGAGCAGTTCTTC. Full variable domain (remainder filled in from reference TRBV7-2 and TRBJ2-1): GAGVSQSPSNKVTEKGKDVELRCDPISGHTALYWYRQSLGQGLEFLIYFQGNSAPDKSGLPSDRFSAERTGGSVSTLTIQRTQQEDSAVYLCASSLRTSGSADEQFFGPGTRLTVL.

This clone has just a few counts. Other DNA sequences of this sample code for an identical CDR3. V and J are TRBV30 and TRBJ2-7, with 10 bases identical to TRBD1. V shed 2 bases, J shed 3 bases, and the junction held 1 base outside the gene matches. CDR3 size: 13 residues. Germline CDR1 and CDR2: GTSNPN and SVGIG (reference sequence). CDR3 nucleotides: TGTGCCTGGAGTAGGGACAGGGGCTACGAGCAGTACTTC. The encoded protein is CAWSRDRGYEQYF.

V and J are TRBV6-6 and TRBJ1-5; a weak D match, TRBD1 (5 bases). This CDR3 is 16 amino acids long. V lost 2 bases and J 5 bases, leaving 16 bases between the germline ends. Germline assignment: CDR1 MNHNY and CDR2 SVGAGI (reference sequence). This CDR3 is CASSYNPRGADQPQHF. The CDR3 DNA follows: TGTGCCAGCAGTTACAATCCTCGTGGGGCGGATCAGCCCCAGCATTTT.

The chain recombines TRBV11-3 with TRBJ2-7, with unresolved D. Trimming removed 5 bases at V and 5 bases at J, with 16 bases between. Germline values: CDR1 SGHNT, CDR2 YENEEA. The CDR3 runs 14 residues. The CDR3 loop reads CASSLTDLSDEQYF. In nucleotides, the CDR3 is TGTGCCAGCAGCCTGACTGACCTGAGCGACGAGCAGTACTTC.

The rearrangement joins TRBV11-3 to TRBJ2-2; a weak D match, TRBD2 (6 bases). The germline V and J ends were trimmed by 6 bases and 5 bases, with 10 bases remaining between them. The CDR3 is 13 residues long. The germline gives CDR1 SGHNT, CDR2 YENEEA. In DNA form, the CDR3 reads TGTGCCAGCAGGGAGGGCTGGACCGGGGAGCTGTTTTTT. This codes for CASREGWTGELFF.